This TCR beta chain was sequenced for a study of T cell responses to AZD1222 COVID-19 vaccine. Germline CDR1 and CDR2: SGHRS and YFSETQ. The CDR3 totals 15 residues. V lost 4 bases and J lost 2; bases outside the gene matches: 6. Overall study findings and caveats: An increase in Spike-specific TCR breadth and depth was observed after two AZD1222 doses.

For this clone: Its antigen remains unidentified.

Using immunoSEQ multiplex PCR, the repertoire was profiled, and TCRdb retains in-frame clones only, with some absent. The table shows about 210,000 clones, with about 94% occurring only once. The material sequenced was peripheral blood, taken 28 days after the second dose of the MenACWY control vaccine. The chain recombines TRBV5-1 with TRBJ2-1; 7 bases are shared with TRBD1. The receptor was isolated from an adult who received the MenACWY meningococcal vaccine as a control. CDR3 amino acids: CASSMIGQAYNEQFF. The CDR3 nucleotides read TGCGCCAGCAGCATGATAGGACAGGCCTACAATGAGCAGTTCTTC. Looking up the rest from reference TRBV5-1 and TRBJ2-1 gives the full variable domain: KAGVTQTPRYLIKTRGQQVTLSCSPISGHRSVSWYQQTPGQGLQFLFEYFSETQRNKGNFPGRFSGRQFSNSRSEMNVSTLELGDSALYLCASSMIGQAYNEQFFGPGTRLTVL.